This T cell receptor beta chain was documented in a study of T cells after yellow fever vaccination (dated by TCRdb to about 2019). For the wider study: The SMART-Seq v4 Ultra Low Input RNA kit was used to prepare libraries from fractions with low cell numbers. To follow T-cell clones before and after primary and booster YFV17D yellow fever vaccination, bulk TCR alpha and beta repertoires were sequenced over time. Two healthy male donors made up the cohort, one aged 18 to 30 years and the other aged 30 to 40 years. Blood was drawn at multiple timepoints before and after primary and secondary immunization, with bulk PBMC replicates and cell subsets isolated. Overall results and qualifications from the work: A small share of clonotypes was detected in both CD4 and CD8 compartments, with the overlap likely arising from convergent recombination. Compared with the primary T-cell response, the secondary T-cell response was weaker but faster, peaking on day 5 rather than day 15. Because the study included only a couple of donors, the extent to which the findings can be generalized is limited. Computational filtering was required because FACS-sorted repertoires could contain abundant contaminating clonotypes from the bulk population. Most clones expanded after primary vaccination (approximately 97% of CD4 and approximately 86% of CD8) were re-detected after the booster, suggesting that broad memory maintenance occurred.

Sequencing was performed on an Illumina NovaSeq 6000. Synthesis of TCR cDNA relied on 5'RACE template switching, a step that introduced a universal primer site along with unique molecular identifiers. Priming of cDNA synthesis was performed from both the TCR alpha and TCR beta constant segments. Library amplification used two PCR steps, and the second PCR step added sample barcodes and sequencing adapters. Sequencing of the libraries was done on either Illumina HiSeq 2500 (2x100 bp) or NovaSeq (2x150 bp). On the authors' methods: MIGEC was used to demultiplex reads and collapse the reads into UMI consensus sequences, and MiXCR was used for V(D)J alignment. Using edgeR on replicate PBMC samples, clonotypes were called vaccine-responding if FDR was below 0.01 and the log2 fold change was above 5 up to day 15. Bulk clonotypes were assigned CD4 or CD8 identity according to which sequenced CD4 or CD8 repertoire held them at higher abundance. TCRdb handled the public reads itself, with Q25 trimming in fastp and clone calling in MiXCR, and kept productive beta chains. A single entry per CDR3 protein holds the most common genes and DNA from its merged rows. The V and J calls here are based on TCRdb, not the publication. The sample yields over 250,000 distinct CDR3 sequences; over 3.5% were counted once. The ten largest clones capture 20% to 25% of the sample.

Interpreted using the paper, the treatment or condition label stands for: live attenuated yellow fever vaccine strain. At each blood-draw timepoint, two biological replicates of bulk PBMCs were obtained. PBMCs were isolated from peripheral blood using a standard Ficoll-Paque protocol. RNA was extracted with TriZol from bulk PBMCs, CD4 and CD8 fractions, and dextramer-positive and dextramer-negative fractions. Taken from the germline V gene, the CDR1 and CDR2 loops are SGHTA and FQGNSA. Including the terminal cysteine and phenylalanine, the CDR3 comprises 18 residues. Here the CDR3 DNA is all that survives: 54 bases in frame from base 1. After removal of 0 bases from V and 4 bases from J, the junction retains 9 bases not matched to a gene. This clonotype was detected a few times. Its antigen is not yet known. Per-nucleotide qualities are absent, and no much larger clonotype sits a single base away.

The origin of this receptor is a man younger than 30 who received the YFV17D yellow fever vaccine. In this chain, TRBV7-2 is recombined with TRBJ2-1; the central 10 bases match TRBD2. Sequences were derived from PBMCs, sampled 5 days after the yellow fever booster vaccination. The DNA sequence is as follows: TGTGCCAGCAGCTTAGCGGCGTTCCAGCGGGGGGGGTACAATGAGCAGTTCTTC. Translated, it gives CASSLAAFQRGGYNEQFF.